The 5 T cell receptor beta chains in this list originate from one sample, sequenced in a study of T cell clones after liver transplantation. The repertoire was sequenced with immunoSEQ multiplex PCR; TCRdb's copy has only in-frame clones and lacks some. The profile shows tens of thousands of clones, around 70% of them singletons. This material consisted of CD4+ T cells from blood, taken at the 22-month timepoint. These receptors came from a human patient who received a liver transplant. These T cells may partly come from the graft donor.

The J gene is TRBJ1-6, the V gene TRBV7-3, with D maybe TRBD1 (6 bases). Trimming shortened V by 2 bases and J by 9 bases, and 14 bases separated the two germline ends. Per the germline V gene, CDR1 is SGHTA and CDR2 is FQGTGA. The CDR3 consists of 15 residues. The CDR3 nucleotides read TGTGCCAGCAGCTTATCGGCAGGGGCGGGTTCACCCCTCCACTTT. It specifies CASSLSAGAGSPLHF.

The V and J genes are TRBV10-1 and TRBJ2-2; D possibly uses TRBD1 or TRBD2 (5 bases each). CDR3 size: 15 residues. The V gene's germline CDR1 is WNHNN and CDR2 SYGVQD (reference sequence). V was cut by 6 bases and J by 2 bases, with 13 bases left in between. For the CDR3, the DNA is TGCGCCAGCAGCAAGGGACCGATTAACACCGGGGAGCTGTTTTTT. Translated, it gives CASSKGPINTGELFF.

V usage is TRBV29-1 and J usage is TRBJ2-3, with no clear D. Germline V gene data show CDR1 as SQVTM and CDR2 as ANQGSEA. This CDR3 spans 13 amino acids. V was shortened by 3 bases and J by 0 bases, with 7 bases between the two germline ends. The CDR3 DNA sequence: TGCAGCGTTGATTGGAGCAGCACAGATACGCAGTATTTT. Amino acid sequence: CSVDWSSTDTQYF.

The CDR3 DNA reads as TGTGCCTGGAGTGTCGGCGGTTTTCATGGCTACACCTTC. Protein sequence: CAWSVGGFHGYTF. J is TRBJ1-2 and V is TRBV30; D ambiguous. The V end was cut by 0 bases, the J end by 6 bases, with 11 bases between. Germline assignment: CDR1 GTSNPN and CDR2 SVGIG (reference sequence). This CDR3 spans 13 amino acids. The entire variable domain, with the rest obtained from reference TRBV30 and TRBJ1-2, is as follows: SQTIHQWPATLVQPVGSPLSLECTVEGTSNPNLYWYRQAAGRGLQLLFYSVGIGQISSEVPQNLSASRPQDRQFILSSKKLLLSDSGFYLCAWSVGGFHGYTFGSGTRLTVV.

The chain uses TRBV28 and TRBJ1-2, with 8 positions matching TRBD1. This CDR3 is 14 amino acids long. Germline V gives CDR1 MDHEN, CDR2 SYDVKM. V lost 1 base, J lost 6 bases, and 4 bases stayed unmatched. The CDR3 DNA follows: TGTGCCAGCAGTTTATCCTCAGGGGGCAATGGCTACACCTTC. This encodes CASSLSSGGNGYTF.